This T cell receptor (beta chain) appears in the sequencing data of a study of T cell changes during pregnancy in multiple sclerosis. The ends lost 5 bases at V and 3 bases at J; junction bases unmatched: 5. Germline CDR1 reads SGHRS; CDR2 reads YFSETQ. This CDR3 comprises 15 residues. TCRdb's table, derived via immunoSEQ multiplex PCR, lists solely in-frame clones and lacks some. The sample holds about 100,000 clones, over 80% seen once. This chain joins TRBV5-1 and TRBJ2-3; 11 bases line up with TRBD2. The TCR sequence derives from a female donor with multiple sclerosis, enrolled in a pregnancy study. The source was peripheral blood, collected after pregnancy. The CDR3 here is CASRGGLAETDTQYF. For the CDR3, the DNA is TGCGCCAGCAGGGGGGGACTAGCGGAAACAGATACGCAGTATTTT.